A selection of T cell receptor beta chains follows, all from one sample in a study of shared clonotypes between healthy human individuals. Repertoires were generated with immunoSEQ multiplex PCR, while TCRdb's copy carries only in-frame clones and drops some. The sample has around 2.1 million clones; approximately 94% are singletons. Sequenced: naive CD4+ T cells sorted from blood. The receptors shown here come from a man aged 18 to 30 in good health. The CDR3 runs from the conserved cysteine through the conserved F or W. Fields, in order: clone size, CDR3 length, J gene, V gene, D gene, CDR3 DNA, CDR3 protein. A D gene is named only where the DNA matches it firmly. Not every row has a clone size; where given, it reads once, few, many or a size class.

>.|16|TRBJ1-6|TRBV5-1|TRBD1
TGCGCCAGCCACGAGACTTTACAGGGGAATAATTCACCCCTCCACTTT
CASHETLQGNNSPLHF
>.|12|TRBJ1-1|TRBV6-5|.
TGTGCCAGCAGCCCCCCGGGGTCTGAAGCTTTCTTT
CASSPPGSEAFF
>.|14|TRBJ1-1|TRBV9|.
TGTGCCAGCAGCCGCGTCGGGGGTGACACTGAAGCTTTCTTT
CASSRVGGDTEAFF
>.|14|TRBJ2-2|TRBV4-2|TRBD1
TGTGCCAGCAGCTTAGACAGGGGCCCCGGGGAGCTGTTTTTT
CASSLDRGPGELFF
>.|15|TRBJ2-7|TRBV10-3|.
TGTGCCATCAGTGGGACAGCGACTATTGTCTACGAGCAGTACTTC
CAISGTATIVYEQYF
>.|15|TRBJ2-7|TRBV10-3|TRBD1
TGTGCCATCAGTGGGGGTGACAGGGGTTCATACGAGCAGTACTTC
CAISGGDRGSYEQYF
>.|15|TRBJ2-1|TRBV11-2|TRBD1
TGTGCCAGCAGCACCGGGACAGGGCCCTCCAATGAGCAGTTCTTC
CASSTGTGPSNEQFF
>once|17|TRBJ1-1|TRBV6-1|.
TGTGCCAGCAGTGTTAAGGGGACGCGAGCCATGAACACTGAAGCTTTCTTT
CASSVKGTRAMNTEAFF
>.|15|TRBJ2-1|TRBV10-3|TRBD2
TGTGCCACCGAGCGAGGCGGGAGGGATTACAATGAGCAGTTCTTC
CATERGGRDYNEQFF
>.|12|TRBJ1-4|TRBV30|TRBD1
TGTGCCTGGGGGAGGACAGGAGAAAAACTGTTTTTT
CAWGRTGEKLFF
>once|14|TRBJ1-4|TRBV5-1|.
TGCGCCAGCAGCTTGACCGCATCTAATGAAAAACTGTTTTTT
CASSLTASNEKLFF
>.|13|TRBJ2-7|TRBV10-3|.
TGTGCCACCGAAGCCGGGGGTTCGTACGAGCAGTACTTC
CATEAGGSYEQYF
>.|15|TRBJ2-7|TRBV9|TRBD2
TGTGCCAGCAGCGTAGAGGCTAGCGGGAGCGGCGAGCAGTACTTC
CASSVEASGSGEQYF
>.|17|TRBJ2-7|TRBV5-1|.
TGCGCCAGCAGTTTTTACGCCAGGGCGGATCGTTTCTACGAGCAGTACTTC
CASSFYARADRFYEQYF
>.|14|TRBJ2-1|TRBV18|TRBD1
TGTGCCAGCTCACCACCGGCAGGGGGCAATGAGCAGTTCTTC
CASSPPAGGNEQFF
>.|15|TRBJ2-7|TRBV27|.
TGTGCCAGCAGCCTAGAGGGACTCCTCCCCTACGAGCAGTACTTC
CASSLEGLLPYEQYF
>.|15|TRBJ1-1|TRBV2|TRBD1
TGTGCCAGCATCCCCCAGGTAGGGGGCGGGACTGAAGCTTTCTTT
CASIPQVGGGTEAFF
>.|15|TRBJ2-7|TRBV6-5|TRBD2
TGTGCCAGCGTACAGGGCGGGAGGGCCCCCTACGAGCAGTACTTC
CASVQGGRAPYEQYF
>.|14|TRBJ2-3|TRBV5-1|.
TGCGCCAGCAGCTTTGGACTGGAGGGAGATACGCAGTATTTT
CASSFGLEGDTQYF
>.|17|TRBJ2-2|TRBV11-2|TRBD2
TGTGCCAGCAGCTTAAGGTCGGGAGGGCCAAACACCGGGGAGCTGTTTTTT
CASSLRSGGPNTGELFF
>.|14|TRBJ2-7|TRBV7-2|TRBD2
TGTGCCAGCAGCCCTTTAGCGGGGGGCTACGAGCAGTACTTC
CASSPLAGGYEQYF
>.|15|TRBJ1-1|TRBV5-3|.
TGTGCCAGAAGCTCTCGAGCCTTAAGACACACTGAAGCTTTCTTT
CARSSRALRHTEAFF
>once|15|TRBJ1-5|TRBV15|TRBD1
TGTGCCACCAGCCGGACAGGAACTAGCAATCAGCCCCAGCATTTT
CATSRTGTSNQPQHF
>.|14|TRBJ1-6|TRBV2|.
TGTGCCAGAAAAGGCCCGGGCCTCACTTCACCCCTCCACTTT
CARKGPGLTSPLHF
>.|14|TRBJ1-1|TRBV25-1|TRBD1
TGTGCCAGCAGGGGGGACAGGGGGTTCACTGAAGCTTTCTTT
CASRGDRGFTEAFF
>.|13|TRBJ2-3|TRBV6-5|.
TGTGCCAGCAAGGAGGGCGTCGCAGATACGCAGTATTTT
CASKEGVADTQYF
>.|13|TRBJ2-5|TRBV2|TRBD2
TGTGCCAGCTCCCAAAGGGGGACTAGCGGGGGGTACTTC
CASSQRGTSGGYF
>.|14|TRBJ2-7|TRBV27|TRBD1
TGTGCCAGCAGTAAGGACAGGGTGGCGTACGAGCAGTACTTC
CASSKDRVAYEQYF
>.|15|TRBJ2-3|TRBV7-3|TRBD2
TGTGCCAGCAGCTTACGTAGCGGGGGCACAGATACGCAGTATTTT
CASSLRSGGTDTQYF
>.|13|TRBJ1-2|TRBV6-1|.
TGTGCCAGCAGTGAGATGGGAAACTATGGCTACACCTTC
CASSEMGNYGYTF
>.|17|TRBJ2-7|TRBV10-3|.
TGTGCCATCGGAAAGTCGGGGCCAGCGCCCGTTACCTACGAGCAGTACTTC
CAIGKSGPAPVTYEQYF
>.|14|TRBJ2-3|TRBV11-2|TRBD1
TGTGCCAGCAGCTCGGGACAGGGGCCAGATACGCAGTATTTT
CASSSGQGPDTQYF
>.|13|TRBJ1-2|TRBV29-1|.
TGCAGCTCCTCGAGGTGGGGGGCGCGAGGCTACACCTTC
CSSSRWGARGYTF
>.|18|TRBJ2-3|TRBV5-1|.
TGCGCCAGCAGCTTGGCCAATTCGCCCAGGACTAGCACAGATACGCAGTATTTT
CASSLANSPRTSTDTQYF
>.|12|TRBJ2-3|TRBV30|.
TGTGCCTGGAGTTCTATGTCGGATACGCAGTATTTT
CAWSSMSDTQYF
>once|15|TRBJ2-7|TRBV7-2|TRBD1
TGTGCCAGCAGCTTAGCCAGACAGGGCGCCTACGAGCAGTACTTC
CASSLARQGAYEQYF
>.|13|TRBJ1-5|TRBV5-1|.
TGCGCCAGCAGCTTCGATGGCAATCAGCCCCAGCATTTT
CASSFDGNQPQHF
>.|18|TRBJ1-2|TRBV28|.
TGTGCCAGCAGTTTACGCACCCTCCCCGGCGCTTATAACTATGGCTACACCTTC
CASSLRTLPGAYNYGYTF
>.|12|TRBJ2-2|TRBV30|.
TGTGCCTGGAGCAGGGACACCGGGGAGCTGTTTTTT
CAWSRDTGELFF
>.|15|TRBJ1-2|TRBV21-1|.
TGTGCCAGCAGGGGAGAGGGACAGGGAGGCAATGGCTACACCTTC
CASRGEGQGGNGYTF
>.|16|TRBJ1-1|TRBV7-6|.
TGTGCCAGCAGTCGCGCGGGGGAAGTTGAGGGCACTGAAGCTTTCTTT
CASSRAGEVEGTEAFF
>.|16|TRBJ2-1|TRBV10-3|TRBD2
TGTGCCATCAGGCGGGGACTAGCGGGAGGGTCCAATGAGCAGTTCTTC
CAIRRGLAGGSNEQFF
>.|15|TRBJ2-3|TRBV19|TRBD2
TGTGCCAGTAGTATTGCGGGGGGGCGCGGAGATACGCAGTATTTT
CASSIAGGRGDTQYF
>.|15|TRBJ1-1|TRBV19|.
TGTGCCAGTAAGGCACAGGGAGTCATGAACACTGAAGCTTTCTTT
CASKAQGVMNTEAFF
>.|14|TRBJ2-7|TRBV5-4|TRBD1
TGTGCCAGCAGAGACGGACAGGGGGGATACGAGCAGTACTTC
CASRDGQGGYEQYF
>.|18|TRBJ2-5|TRBV4-1|TRBD1
TGCGCCAGCAGCCAAGTTGTCGTCCTGGACACAGGGGCAGAGACCCAGTACTTC
CASSQVVVLDTGAETQYF
>.|17|TRBJ2-3|TRBV5-1|TRBD1
TGCGCCAGCAGCGGACGGACAGGCGACGCGGGCACAGATACGCAGTATTTT
CASSGRTGDAGTDTQYF
>.|15|TRBJ1-1|TRBV18|TRBD1
TGTGCCAGCTCATCCCGACAGGGGGCGAACACTGAAGCTTTCTTT
CASSSRQGANTEAFF
>.|17|TRBJ2-1|TRBV4-3|TRBD2
TGCGCCAGCAGCCAAGATTGGACTAGCGGGAGCTTCAATGAGCAGTTCTTC
CASSQDWTSGSFNEQFF
>.|22|TRBJ2-5|TRBV4-1|TRBD2
TGCGCCAGCAGCCAAGATTCCCTAAGGACGATAATAGCGGGAAACCTGAGAGAGACCCAGTACTTC
CASSQDSLRTIIAGNLRETQYF
>.|13|TRBJ2-7|TRBV28|.
TGTGCCAGCAGTTTACCGGGCCCCTACGAGCAGTACTTC
CASSLPGPYEQYF
>few|12|TRBJ2-7|TRBV10-3|.
TGTGCCACCGGTGTCGGTCGATACGAGCAGTACTTC
CATGVGRYEQYF
>.|20|TRBJ2-3|TRBV15|TRBD2
TGTGCCACCAGCAGAGAATTAGCGGGGGTTCCGAGTCGTATCACAGATACGCAGTATTTT
CATSRELAGVPSRITDTQYF
>.|15|TRBJ1-2|TRBV28|.
TGTGCCAGCAGTTCCGTAAAGGTATTTGCCTATGGCTACACCTTC
CASSSVKVFAYGYTF
>.|14|TRBJ1-1|TRBV6-5|.
TGTGCCAGCAGGCCTCAGGGCGGCGTTTCTGAAGCTTTCTTT
CASRPQGGVSEAFF
>.|14|TRBJ1-5|TRBV10-3|TRBD1
TGTGCCATCGGACAGGGAGGGGACAATCAGCCCCAGCATTTT
CAIGQGGDNQPQHF
>.|14|TRBJ1-2|TRBV2|.
TGTGCCAGCAGTGAATTTCCCACCGGTCGGGGCTACACCTTC
CASSEFPTGRGYTF
>once|15|TRBJ2-7|TRBV6-5|TRBD1
TGTGCCAGCAGTTACTCTCCGGGACAGATTTACGAGCAGTACTTC
CASSYSPGQIYEQYF
>.|13|TRBJ2-7|TRBV11-2|.
TGTGCCAGCAGCTTTGCTGCCTCCTACGAGCAGTACTTC
CASSFAASYEQYF
>.|15|TRBJ2-7|TRBV4-3|TRBD1
TGCGCCAGCAGCCAAGCGGGACAGGGGTTTTACGAGCAGTACTTC
CASSQAGQGFYEQYF